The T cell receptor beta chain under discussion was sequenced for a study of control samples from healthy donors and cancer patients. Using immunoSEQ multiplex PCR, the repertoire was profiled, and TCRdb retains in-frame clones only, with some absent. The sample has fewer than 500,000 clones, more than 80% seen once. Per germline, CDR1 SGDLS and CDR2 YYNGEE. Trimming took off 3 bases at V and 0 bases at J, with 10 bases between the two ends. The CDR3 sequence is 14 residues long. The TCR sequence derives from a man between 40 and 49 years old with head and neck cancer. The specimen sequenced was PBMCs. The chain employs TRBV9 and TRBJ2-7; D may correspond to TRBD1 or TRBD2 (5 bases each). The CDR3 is CASSGGLASYEQYF. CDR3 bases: TGTGCCAGCAGCGGGGGGTTAGCCTCCTACGAGCAGTACTTC.